This T cell receptor beta chain was documented in a study of beta chain features in type 1 diabetes. Expressed TCRB transcripts were sequenced after all isolated RNA was converted to cDNA. Assay used: immunoSEQ multiplex PCR; TCRdb lists only in-frame clones, some missing. The sample gives 350,000 to 400,000 clones, around 13% of which show up once; 0.0095% to 0.012% is in the top ten. CD45RO/CCR7/CD25/CD127/CD95/CD27 separated CD4+ naive, central memory, regulatory and stem cell-like memory cells by sorting. Study-wide results and caveats: Insertions were fewer and deletions more numerous at VDJ junctions in type 1 diabetes patients. For patients and controls alike, PCR might favor shorter templates to the same degree. TCRB CDR3s from Type 1 diabetes patients were moderately but significantly shorter in all four CD4+ subsets. Researchers cautioned that cDNA sequencing could over-represent cells with high TCR expression.

Worth noting for this clone: Antigen: not known.

The CDR3 runs to 15 residues. V was pared by 1 base and J by 4 bases, with 13 bases between. The germline gives CDR1 SGHTA, CDR2 FQGNSA. The chain combines TRBV7-2 with TRBJ2-5; D is perhaps TRBD1 (5 bases). The sequenced sample was naive CD4+ T cells from blood. The sequence derives from a woman aged 18-29 years with type 1 diabetes. CDR3 DNA: TGTGCCAGCAGCTTAGACGGTCGTAGGGGAGAGACCCAGTACTTC. Amino acid sequence: CASSLDGRRGETQYF. The full variable domain, rest sourced from reference TRBV7-2 and TRBJ2-5, is GAGVSQSPSNKVTEKGKDVELRCDPISGHTALYWYRQSLGQGLEFLIYFQGNSAPDKSGLPSDRFSAERTGGSVSTLTIQRTQQEDSAVYLCASSLDGRRGETQYFGPGTRLLVL.